The source of this T cell receptor (beta chain) is a study of cytomegalovirus exposure and HLA in healthy donors. CDR3 length: 12 amino acids. V was clipped by 3 bases and J by 8 bases, with 11 bases between them. Germline values: CDR1 ENHRY, CDR2 SYGVKD. To note about this clone: Its antigen is as yet unknown.

The PCR made use of 60 Vbeta and 13 Jbeta primers. Only in-frame clones appear in the TCRdb table, and some are missing; sequencing was by immunoSEQ multiplex PCR. Of 140,000 to 150,000 clones detected, 72% appear once; the ten largest clones hold roughly 2%. Findings and limits, study-wide: The authors considered a cluster of highly shared sequence variants likely to be a sequencing artifact.

Sequenced input: PBMCs. The clonotype comes from a middle-aged man in good health and CMV-seronegative. The chain is built from TRBV10-3 and TRBJ2-7; the D gene is possibly TRBD1 (5 bases). The CDR3 coding sequence is TGTGCCATCAGTGACCTTCGACAGCAGCAGTACTTC. Translating gives CAISDLRQQQYF.